This entry features one T cell receptor (beta chain) sequence. V gave up 1 base and J gave up 0 bases, with 10 bases separating them. This CDR3 spans 16 amino acids. In germline, CDR1 is LNHDA, CDR2 SQIVND (reference sequence). Previously described methods and listed TCR primers were employed for the bulk TCR libraries. Using its own MiXCR run on the PCR reads, TCRdb lists one record per CDR3 protein. Of 400,000 to 600,000 distinct CDR3 sequences in the sample, around a fifth are singletons; the top ten hold approximately 0.84%. These data come from a study of molecular identifiers for immune sequencing clone quantification.

J is TRBJ1-5 and V is TRBV19, with D perhaps TRBD1 (5 bases). The TCR was taken from a human donor in good health. Some libraries in this study had Jurkat cell RNA spiked in. Input material: naive CD8+ T cells from blood, with Jurkat cell RNA spiked in. As for subset: FACS-sorted CD8+CD4-CCR7+CD45RA+ naive T cells. The CDR3 nucleotides read TGTGCCAGTAGTATAGGGACAAGCCATAGCAATCAGCCCCAGCATTTT. This encodes CASSIGTSHSNQPQHF. Full variable domain (outside the CDR3, taken from reference TRBV19 and TRBJ1-5): DGGITQSPKYLFRKEGQNVTLSCEQNLNHDAMYWYRQDPGQGLRLIYYSQIVNDFQKGDIAEGYSVSREKKESFPLTVTSAQKNPTAFYLCASSIGTSHSNQPQHFGDGTRLSIL.